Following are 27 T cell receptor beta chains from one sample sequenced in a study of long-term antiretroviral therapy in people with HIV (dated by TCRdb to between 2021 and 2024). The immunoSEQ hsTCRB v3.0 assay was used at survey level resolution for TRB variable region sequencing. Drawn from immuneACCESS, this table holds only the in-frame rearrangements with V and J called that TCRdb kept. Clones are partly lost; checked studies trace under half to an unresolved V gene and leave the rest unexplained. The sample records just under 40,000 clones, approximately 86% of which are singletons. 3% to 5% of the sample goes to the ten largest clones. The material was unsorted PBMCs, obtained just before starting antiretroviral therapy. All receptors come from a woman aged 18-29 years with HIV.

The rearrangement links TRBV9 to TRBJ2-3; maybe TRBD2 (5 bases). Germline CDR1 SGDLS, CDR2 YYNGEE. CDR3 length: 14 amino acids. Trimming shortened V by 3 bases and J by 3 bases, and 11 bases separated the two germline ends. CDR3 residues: CASSASQWTDTQYF. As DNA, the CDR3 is TGTGCCAGCAGCGCTAGCCAGTGGACAGATACGCAGTATTTT.

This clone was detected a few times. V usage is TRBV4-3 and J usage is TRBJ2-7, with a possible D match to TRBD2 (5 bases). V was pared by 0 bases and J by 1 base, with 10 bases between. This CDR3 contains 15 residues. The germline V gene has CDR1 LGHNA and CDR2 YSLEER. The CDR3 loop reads CASSQEATGSYEQYF. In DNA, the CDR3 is TGCGCCAGCAGCCAAGAAGCTACGGGATCCTACGAGCAGTACTTC.

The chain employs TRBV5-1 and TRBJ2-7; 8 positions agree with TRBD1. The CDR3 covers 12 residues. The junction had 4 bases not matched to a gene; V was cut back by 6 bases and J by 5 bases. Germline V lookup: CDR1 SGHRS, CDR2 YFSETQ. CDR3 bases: TGCGCCAGCACAGGGGGCATTGACGAGCAGTACTTC. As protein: CASTGGIDEQYF.

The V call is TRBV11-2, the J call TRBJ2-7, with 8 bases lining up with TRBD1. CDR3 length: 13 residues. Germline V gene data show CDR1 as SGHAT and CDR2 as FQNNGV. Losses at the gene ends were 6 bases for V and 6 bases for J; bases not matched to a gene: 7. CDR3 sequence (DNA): TGTGCCAGCAGTAATGCAGGGGGCGGCGAGCAGTACTTC. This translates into CASSNAGGGEQYF.

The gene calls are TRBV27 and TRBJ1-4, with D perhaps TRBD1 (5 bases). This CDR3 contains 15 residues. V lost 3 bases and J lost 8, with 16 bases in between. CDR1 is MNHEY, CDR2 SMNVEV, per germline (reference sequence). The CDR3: CASSFRRGGSEKLFF. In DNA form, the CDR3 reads TGTGCCAGCAGTTTCCGCCGTGGGGGGAGCGAAAAACTGTTTTTT.

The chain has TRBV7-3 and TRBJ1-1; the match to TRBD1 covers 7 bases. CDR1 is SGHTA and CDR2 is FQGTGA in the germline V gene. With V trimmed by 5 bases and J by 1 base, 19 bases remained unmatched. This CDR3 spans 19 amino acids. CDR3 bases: TGTGCCAGCAGCCCCTCCCTGACAGGGACTCCAATATCGAACACTGAAGCTTTCTTT. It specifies CASSPSLTGTPISNTEAFF.

CDR3 DNA: TGTGCCAGCACCAGGGACGTGAACACTGAAGCTTTCTTT. Protein sequence: CASTRDVNTEAFF. The chain recombines TRBV5-6 with TRBJ1-1; D perhaps matches TRBD1 (5 bases). Trimming removed 6 bases at V and 0 bases at J, with 9 bases between. This CDR3 comprises 13 residues. The germline CDR1 and CDR2 sequences are SGHDT and YYEEEE.

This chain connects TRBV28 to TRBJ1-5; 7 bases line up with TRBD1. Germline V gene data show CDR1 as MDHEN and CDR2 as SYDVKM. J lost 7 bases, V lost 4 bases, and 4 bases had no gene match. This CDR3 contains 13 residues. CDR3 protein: CASSSGTDQPQHF. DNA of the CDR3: TGTGCCAGCAGTTCCGGGACAGACCAGCCCCAGCATTTT.

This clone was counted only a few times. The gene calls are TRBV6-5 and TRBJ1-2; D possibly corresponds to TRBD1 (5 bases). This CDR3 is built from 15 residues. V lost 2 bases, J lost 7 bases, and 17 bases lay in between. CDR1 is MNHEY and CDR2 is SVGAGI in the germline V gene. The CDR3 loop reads CASSYGRDPQSGYTF. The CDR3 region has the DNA TGTGCCAGCAGTTACGGCAGGGACCCCCAGAGTGGCTACACCTTC.

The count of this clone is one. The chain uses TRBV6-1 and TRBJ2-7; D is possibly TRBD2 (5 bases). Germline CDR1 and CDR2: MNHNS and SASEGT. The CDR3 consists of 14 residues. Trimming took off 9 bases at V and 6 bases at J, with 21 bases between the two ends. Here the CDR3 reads CASPVDSDYSEQYF. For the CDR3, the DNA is TGTGCCAGTCCGGTAGACTCCGACTACAGCGAGCAGTACTTC.

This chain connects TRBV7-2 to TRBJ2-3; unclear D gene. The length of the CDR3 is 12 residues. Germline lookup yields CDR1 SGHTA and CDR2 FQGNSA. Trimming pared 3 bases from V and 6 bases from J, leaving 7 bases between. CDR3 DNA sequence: TGTGCCAGCAGCTTTCTGGGGGATACGCAGTATTTT. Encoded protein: CASSFLGDTQYF.

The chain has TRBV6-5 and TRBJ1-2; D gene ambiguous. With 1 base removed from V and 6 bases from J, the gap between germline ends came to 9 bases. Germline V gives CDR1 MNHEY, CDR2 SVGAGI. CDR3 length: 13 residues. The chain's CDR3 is CASSYLTADGYTF. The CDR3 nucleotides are TGTGCCAGCAGTTACTTAACGGCGGATGGCTACACCTTC.

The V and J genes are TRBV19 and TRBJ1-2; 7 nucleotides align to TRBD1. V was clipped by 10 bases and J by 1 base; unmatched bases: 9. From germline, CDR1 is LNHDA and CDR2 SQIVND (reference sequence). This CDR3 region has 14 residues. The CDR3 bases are TGTGCCACACGGGAGACAGGGATTAACTATGGCTACACCTTC. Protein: CATRETGINYGYTF. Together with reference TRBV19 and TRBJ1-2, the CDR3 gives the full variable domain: DGGITQSPKYLFRKEGQNVTLSCEQNLNHDAMYWYRQDPGQGLRLIYYSQIVNDFQKGDIAEGYSVSREKKESFPLTVTSAQKNPTAFYLCATRETGINYGYTFGSGTRLTVV.

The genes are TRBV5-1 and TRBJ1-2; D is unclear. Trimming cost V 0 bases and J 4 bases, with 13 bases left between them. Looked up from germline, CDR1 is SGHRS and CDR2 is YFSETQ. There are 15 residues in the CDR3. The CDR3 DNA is TGCGCCAGCAGCTTGGACTTGGGGTTTACCTATGGCTACACCTTC. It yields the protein CASSLDLGFTYGYTF.

In nucleotides, the CDR3 is TGTGCCAGCTTTCTTAGCGGAAAGATTAACAATGAGCAGTTCTTC. Residues: CASFLSGKINNEQFF. The chain uses TRBV27 and TRBJ2-1; a possible D gene is TRBD2 (6 bases). This CDR3 is built from 15 residues. Germline CDR1 reads MNHEY; CDR2 reads SMNVEV (reference sequence). V was cut by 8 bases and J by 5 bases, with 19 bases left in between.

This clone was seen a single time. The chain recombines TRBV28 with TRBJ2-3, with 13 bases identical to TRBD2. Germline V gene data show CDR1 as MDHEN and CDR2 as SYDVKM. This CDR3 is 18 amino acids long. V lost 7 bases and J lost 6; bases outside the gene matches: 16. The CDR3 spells CASIPYETSGRIVDTQYF. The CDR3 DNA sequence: TGTGCCAGCATCCCTTACGAGACTAGCGGGAGGATTGTGGATACGCAGTATTTT.

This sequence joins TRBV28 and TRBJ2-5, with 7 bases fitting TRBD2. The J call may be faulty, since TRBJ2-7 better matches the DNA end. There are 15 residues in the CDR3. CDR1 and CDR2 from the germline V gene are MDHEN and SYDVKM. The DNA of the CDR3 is TGTGCCAGCAGCGTTACGGTAGCGGGTGCCTACGAGCAGTACTTC. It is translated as CASSVTVAGAYEQYF.

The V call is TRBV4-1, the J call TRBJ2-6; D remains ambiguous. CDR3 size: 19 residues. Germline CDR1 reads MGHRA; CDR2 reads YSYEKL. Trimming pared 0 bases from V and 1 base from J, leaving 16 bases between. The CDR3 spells CASSQEEFKVVSGANVLTF. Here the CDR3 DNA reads TGCGCCAGCAGCCAAGAAGAATTCAAGGTGGTATCTGGGGCCAACGTCCTGACTTTC.

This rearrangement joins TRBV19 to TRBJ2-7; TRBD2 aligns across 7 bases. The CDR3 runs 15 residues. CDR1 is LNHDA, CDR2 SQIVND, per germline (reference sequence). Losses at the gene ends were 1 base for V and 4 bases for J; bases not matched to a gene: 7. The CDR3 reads CASSIAAAGVYEQYF. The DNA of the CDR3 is TGTGCCAGTAGTATAGCTGCGGCGGGAGTTTACGAGCAGTACTTC.

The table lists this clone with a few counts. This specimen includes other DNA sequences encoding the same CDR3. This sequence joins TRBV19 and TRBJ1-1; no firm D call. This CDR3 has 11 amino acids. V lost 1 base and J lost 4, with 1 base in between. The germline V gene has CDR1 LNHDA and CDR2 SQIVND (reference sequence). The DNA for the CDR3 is TGTGCCAGTAGTATAGTCACTGAAGCTTTCTTT. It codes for CASSIVTEAFF. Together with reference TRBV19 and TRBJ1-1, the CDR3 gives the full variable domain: DGGITQSPKYLFRKEGQNVTLSCEQNLNHDAMYWYRQDPGQGLRLIYYSQIVNDFQKGDIAEGYSVSREKKESFPLTVTSAQKNPTAFYLCASSIVTEAFFGQGTRLTVV.

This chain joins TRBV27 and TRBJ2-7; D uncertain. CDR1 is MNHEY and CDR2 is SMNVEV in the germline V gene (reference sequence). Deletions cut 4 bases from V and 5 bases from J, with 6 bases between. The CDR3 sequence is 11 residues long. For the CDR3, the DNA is TGTGCCAGCAGTTCCCTCCACGAGCAGTACTTC. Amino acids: CASSSLHEQYF.

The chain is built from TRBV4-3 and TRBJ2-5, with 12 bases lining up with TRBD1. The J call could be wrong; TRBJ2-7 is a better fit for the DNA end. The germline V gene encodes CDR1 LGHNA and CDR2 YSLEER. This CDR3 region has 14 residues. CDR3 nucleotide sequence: TGCGCCAGCAGTCCGGGACAGGGGGCATACGAGCAGTACTTC. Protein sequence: CASSPGQGAYEQYF.

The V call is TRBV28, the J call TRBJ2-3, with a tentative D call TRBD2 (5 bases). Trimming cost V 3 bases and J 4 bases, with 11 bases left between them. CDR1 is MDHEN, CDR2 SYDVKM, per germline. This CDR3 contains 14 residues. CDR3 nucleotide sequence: TGTGCCAGCAGTTTCCTCTGGGAGTCAGATACGCAGTATTTT. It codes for CASSFLWESDTQYF.

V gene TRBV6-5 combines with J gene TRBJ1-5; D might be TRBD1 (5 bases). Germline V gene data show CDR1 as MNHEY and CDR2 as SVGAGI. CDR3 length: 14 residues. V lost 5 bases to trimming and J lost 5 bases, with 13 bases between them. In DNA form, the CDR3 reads TGTGCCAGCAGTGAAAGGTGGGGGGATCAGCCCCAGCATTTT. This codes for CASSERWGDQPQHF.

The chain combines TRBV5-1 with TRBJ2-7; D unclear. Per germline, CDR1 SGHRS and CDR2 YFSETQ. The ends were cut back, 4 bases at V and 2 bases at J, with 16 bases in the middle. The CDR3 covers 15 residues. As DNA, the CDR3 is TGCGCCAGCAGCCCAAGCTCTGCTAGAACCTACGAGCAGTACTTC. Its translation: CASSPSSARTYEQYF. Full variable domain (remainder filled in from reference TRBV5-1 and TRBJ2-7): KAGVTQTPRYLIKTRGQQVTLSCSPISGHRSVSWYQQTPGQGLQFLFEYFSETQRNKGNFPGRFSGRQFSNSRSEMNVSTLELGDSALYLCASSPSSARTYEQYFGPGTRLTVT.

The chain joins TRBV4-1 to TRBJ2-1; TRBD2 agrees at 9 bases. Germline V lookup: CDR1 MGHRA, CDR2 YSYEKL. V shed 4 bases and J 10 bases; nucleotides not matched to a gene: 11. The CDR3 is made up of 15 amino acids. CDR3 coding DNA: TGCGCCAGCAGCCGTTCCGGGACTAGCACGCCCGAGCAGTTCTTC. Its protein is CASSRSGTSTPEQFF.

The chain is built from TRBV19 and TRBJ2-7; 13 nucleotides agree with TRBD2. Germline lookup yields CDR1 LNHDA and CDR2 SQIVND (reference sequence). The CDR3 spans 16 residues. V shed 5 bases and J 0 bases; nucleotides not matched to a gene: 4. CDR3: CASSHRTSGSSYEQYF. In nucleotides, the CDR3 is TGTGCCAGTAGTCATAGGACTAGCGGGAGCTCCTACGAGCAGTACTTC. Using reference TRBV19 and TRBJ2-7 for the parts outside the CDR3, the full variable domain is DGGITQSPKYLFRKEGQNVTLSCEQNLNHDAMYWYRQDPGQGLRLIYYSQIVNDFQKGDIAEGYSVSREKKESFPLTVTSAQKNPTAFYLCASSHRTSGSSYEQYFGPGTRLTVT.